This T cell receptor beta chain is from a study of cytomegalovirus exposure and HLA in healthy donors. Regarding the study as a whole: In a later analysis, productive TCRs from donors in an Asian-associated ancestry cluster reportedly carried fewer N-insertions than the cohort mean. The study flagged roughly 160 TCR beta chains as cytomegalovirus-associated. For most TCR beta V segments, an earlier analysis put the productive rate at about 90% or about 30% of the time. Analysis was carried out at a later point, and it linked a missense DCLRE1C variant to TCR beta V- and J-gene trimming.

The CDR3 covers 15 residues. V gave up 7 bases and J gave up 2 bases; unmatched junction bases: 11. Germline CDR1 reads SGHTA; CDR2 reads FQGTGA. The PCR had 60 Vbeta and 13 Jbeta primers. Profiled with immunoSEQ multiplex PCR; TCRdb holds only in-frame clones, not every one. The table records about 63,000 clones, roughly 70% of them present only once. In the case of this clone: Its antigen is unknown.

The receptor comes from a man between 50 and 59 years old in good health and CMV-seronegative. The J gene is TRBJ2-7, the V gene TRBV7-3; 7 bases are a match to TRBD1. Sequences were obtained from PBMCs. The chain's CDR3 is CASTPRTGRTYEQYF. CDR3 DNA sequence: TGTGCCAGCACACCCCGGACAGGACGAACCTACGAGCAGTACTTC.